This T cell receptor beta chain derives from a study of blood T cell repertoires in COVID-19. Produced via immunoSEQ multiplex PCR; TCRdb's table is partial and in-frame only. The sample yields about 220,000 clones, about 87% seen once. This clonotype was sampled from a woman aged 25-40 years who had recovered from COVID-19. Input material: PBMCs or T cells enriched from blood (not recorded which).

CDR3 sequence reads: CATSRDSPWTRIGSREQETQYF. The CDR3, as DNA: TGTGCCACCAGCAGAGACAGTCCTTGGACTAGAATTGGGTCGCGAGAGCAAGAGACCCAGTACTTC. The V and J genes are TRBV15 and TRBJ2-5; 7 bases map to TRBD2. Germline CDR1 is LNHNV and CDR2 is YYDKDF (reference sequence). There are 22 residues in the CDR3. V dropped 0 bases and J dropped 2; count of bases not matched to a gene: 24.